Listed below are T cell receptor beta chains from one sample, sequenced in a study of T-cell reconstitution after alpha-beta-depleted transplantation in children. Using its own MiXCR run on the PCR reads, TCRdb lists one record per CDR3 protein. Here the sample spans around 600,000 distinct CDR3 sequences, roughly 24% being singletons. The specimen was PBMCs, mostly from graft donor cells, collected 360 days after TCRalphabeta/CD19-depleted stem cell transplant. Receptor source: a boy in the first two years of life who had a stem cell transplant for acute myeloid leukemia, so the T cells may come from the graft donor. Both conserved end residues are part of each CDR3. A D gene is named only where the DNA matches it firmly. Expanded clones are given a class, and other clones once, few, many or no size at all.

D	V	size	J	CDR3	DNA
TRBD2	TRBV11-3	few	TRBJ2-1	CASREAGGLGEQFF	TGTGCCAGCCGGGAGGCGGGGGGCTTAGGGGAGCAGTTCTTC
.	TRBV5-5	.	TRBJ2-3	CASSSQGKPPARTDTQYF	TGTGCCAGCAGCTCCCAGGGTAAACCTCCCGCACGCACAGATACGCAGTATTTT
.	TRBV10-3	many	TRBJ2-7	CAISEPRGTGRTYEQYF	TGTGCCATCAGTGAGCCGAGAGGAACGGGACGGACCTACGAGCAGTACTTC
TRBD2	TRBV12-5	.	TRBJ2-1	CASGLLAGGRLEQFF	TGTGCTAGTGGTTTACTAGCGGGGGGTCGATTAGAGCAGTTCTTC
.	TRBV29-1	many	TRBJ1-1	CSARSGTEAFF	TGCAGCGCCCGTAGTGGCACTGAAGCTTTCTTT
TRBD1	TRBV7-9	.	TRBJ1-1	CASSSGQPPFEAFF	TGTGCCAGCAGCTCGGGACAGCCCCCTTTTGAAGCTTTCTTT
.	TRBV12-3/TRBV12-4	many	TRBJ1-1	CASKRPGTEAFF	TGTGCCAGCAAACGCCCAGGGACTGAAGCTTTCTTT
.	TRBV20-1	.	TRBJ2-2	CSARDPWGQGLEGELFF	TGCAGTGCTAGAGATCCGTGGGGGCAGGGACTGGAAGGGGAGCTGTTTTTT
TRBD1	TRBV3-1	many	TRBJ2-1	CASSQERLLRDRIDEQFF	TGTGCCAGCAGCCAAGAGAGACTACTTAGGGACAGGATAGATGAGCAGTTCTTC
TRBD1	TRBV6-1	many	TRBJ2-7	CASSDTGAFYEQYF	TGTGCCAGCAGCGACACAGGGGCATTCTACGAGCAGTACTTC
TRBD1	TRBV10-3	.	TRBJ1-5	CAISEQGIHPSNQPQHF	TGTGCCATCAGTGAACAGGGGATACATCCTAGCAATCAGCCCCAGCATTTT
TRBD2	TRBV3-1	many	TRBJ2-1	CASSSWGSGGYYNEQFF	TGTGCCAGCAGTTCCTGGGGTAGCGGGGGGTACTACAATGAGCAGTTCTTC
.	TRBV2	.	TRBJ2-1	CASSEAGPLEGNEQFF	TGTGCCAGCAGTGAAGCAGGGCCCCTCGAGGGCAATGAGCAGTTCTTC
TRBD1	TRBV20-1	.	TRBJ1-6	CSASFGQDNSPLHF	TGCAGTGCTAGTTTTGGACAGGATAATTCACCCCTCCACTTT
.	TRBV7-2	.	TRBJ2-7	CASGDNLPYEQYF	TGTGCCAGCGGGGACAACTTACCCTACGAGCAGTACTTC
TRBD2	TRBV7-3	many	TRBJ2-2	CASSSSGSSTGELFF	TGTGCCAGCAGCTCTAGCGGGTCCTCCACCGGGGAGCTGTTTTTT
.	TRBV7-2	.	TRBJ2-7	CASSLALLDRGLHEQYF	TGTGCCAGCAGCTTAGCCCTCCTGGACAGAGGGCTCCACGAGCAGTACTTC
TRBD2	TRBV29-1	many	TRBJ2-3	CSVDRGGAKDTQYF	TGCAGCGTTGACCGCGGGGGGGCCAAAGATACGCAGTATTTT
.	TRBV20-1	few	TRBJ2-1	CSARNPQGQQFF	TGCAGTGCTAGAAACCCACAGGGTCAGCAGTTCTTC
TRBD2	TRBV7-2	many	TRBJ2-1	CASSFGGAAYNEQFF	TGTGCCAGCAGCTTCGGGGGGGCAGCCTACAATGAGCAGTTCTTC
TRBD2	TRBV5-1	many	TRBJ2-1	CASSPAGLAEPFYNEQFF	TGCGCCAGCAGCCCGGCCGGACTAGCGGAACCTTTCTACAATGAGCAGTTCTTC
.	TRBV20-1	few	TRBJ2-1	CSARDNWVVGGNEQFF	TGCAGTGCTAGAGATAATTGGGTAGTGGGGGGCAATGAGCAGTTCTTC
TRBD1	TRBV12-3/TRBV12-4	.	TRBJ1-2	CASRHSTGAANYGYTF	TGTGCCAGCAGGCATTCGACAGGGGCCGCTAACTATGGCTACACCTTC
.	TRBV20-1	many	TRBJ1-4	CSAARAPTTNEKLFF	TGCAGTGCCGCAAGGGCCCCTACAACTAATGAAAAACTGTTTTTT
.	TRBV24-1	few	TRBJ2-3	CATSDRADRYTDTQYF	TGTGCCACCAGTGATCGGGCGGACCGCTACACAGATACGCAGTATTTT
TRBD2	TRBV20-1	few	TRBJ2-7	CSARSLAGGRYEQYF	TGCAGTGCTAGATCTCTAGCGGGGGGTCGATACGAGCAGTACTTC
.	TRBV7-8	once	TRBJ2-5	CASSSLRDSLEETQYF	TGTGCCAGCAGCTCCCTGCGGGACAGCCTAGAAGAGACCCAGTACTTC
TRBD2	TRBV6-5	.	TRBJ2-1	CASSYSKTRGGLDEQFF	TGTGCCAGCAGTTACTCGAAGACCCGGGGGGGCCTCGATGAGCAGTTCTTC
.	TRBV5-1	many	TRBJ2-2	CASSLAVSLNTGELFF	TGCGCCAGCAGCTTGGCCGTCAGTTTGAACACCGGGGAGCTGTTTTTT
TRBD1	TRBV2	.	TRBJ2-1	CAFCLRFAGTGRGNEQFF	TGTGCCTTCTGTTTGAGGTTTGCCGGGACAGGGAGGGGCAATGAGCAGTTCTTC
.	TRBV9	once	TRBJ2-4	CASSAPPFREIHF	TGTGCCAGCAGCGCCCCTCCCTTCAGGGAAATCCATTTC
.	TRBV4-3	.	TRBJ2-1	CASSQDRTGPTYNEQFF	TGCGCCAGCAGCCAAGATCGAACAGGGCCAACCTACAATGAGCAGTTCTTC
.	TRBV29-1	.	TRBJ1-1	CSATKGVNTEAFF	TGCAGCGCCACAAAGGGGGTGAACACTGAAGCTTTCTTT
.	TRBV5-1	.	TRBJ2-1	CASSLAEIDEQFF	TGCGCCAGCAGCTTGGCCGAGATCGATGAGCAGTTCTTC
TRBD1	TRBV29-1	few	TRBJ2-5	CSVECTGERETQYF	TGCAGCGTTGAATGCACAGGGGAGAGGGAGACCCAGTACTTC
.	TRBV4-1	few	TRBJ2-1	CASSQVLDEQFF	TGCGCCAGCAGCCAAGTGTTAGATGAGCAGTTCTTC
.	TRBV20-1	few	TRBJ1-6	CSASSGTNSPLHF	TGCAGTGCTAGTTCCGGGACGAATTCACCCCTCCACTTT
TRBD1	TRBV5-1	.	TRBJ1-2	CASSLGTGVSGYTF	TGCGCCAGCAGCTTGGGGACAGGGGTGAGTGGCTACACCTTC
.	TRBV30	.	TRBJ1-1	CTWSVRGAAEAFF	TGTACCTGGAGTGTACGGGGGGCAGCCGAAGCTTTCTTT
.	TRBV6-5	.	TRBJ2-3	CASSYSTPGDTQYF	TGTGCCAGCAGTTACTCTACTCCGGGGGATACGCAGTATTTT
.	TRBV12-3/TRBV12-4	few	TRBJ1-2	CASSVFSYGYTF	TGTGCCAGCAGTGTCTTCAGTTATGGCTACACCTTC
.	TRBV12-3/TRBV12-4	.	TRBJ1-6	CASKHRVGTTYNSPLHF	TGTGCCAGCAAACACCGGGTGGGGACCACCTATAATTCACCCCTCCACTTT
.	TRBV7-9	many	TRBJ2-6	CASSLAGATGANVLTF	TGTGCCAGCAGCTTAGCGGGGGCGACTGGGGCCAACGTCCTGACTTTC
.	TRBV4-3	few	TRBJ2-5	CASSQTDSQETQYF	TGCGCCAGCAGCCAAACAGATTCCCAAGAGACCCAGTACTTC
TRBD2	TRBV2	.	TRBJ2-1	CASSATSGGAHEQFF	TGTGCCAGCAGCGCAACTAGCGGGGGGGCCCATGAGCAGTTCTTC
.	TRBV20-1	.	TRBJ1-2	CSARDMGRGYTF	TGCAGTGCTAGAGATATGGGGCGAGGCTACACCTTC
.	TRBV19	.	TRBJ1-5	CASSRLRDDAQPQHF	TGTGCCAGTAGCAGGTTGAGGGACGACGCTCAGCCCCAGCATTTT
TRBD2	TRBV5-6	.	TRBJ2-3	CASSLEFLAGPTQYF	TGTGCCAGCAGCTTGGAGTTCCTAGCGGGGCCCACGCAGTATTTT
.	TRBV6-6	.	TRBJ2-3	CASTRDSTDTQYF	TGTGCCAGCACCCGGGACAGCACAGATACGCAGTATTTT
.	TRBV7-2	many	TRBJ2-7	CASSPESLFSYEQYF	TGTGCCAGCAGCCCCGAGTCGCTGTTCTCCTACGAGCAGTACTTC
.	TRBV20-1	many	TRBJ2-1	CSARVSHIFSYNEQFF	TGCAGTGCTAGAGTCTCCCACATCTTCTCCTACAATGAGCAGTTCTTC
TRBD2	TRBV20-1	.	TRBJ2-7	CSAKMGGSFSSYEQYF	TGCAGTGCAAAGATGGGGGGGTCATTCAGCTCCTACGAGCAGTACTTC
.	TRBV11-2	.	TRBJ2-5	CASSSYRLQETQYF	TGTGCCAGCAGCTCCTACAGGCTCCAAGAGACCCAGTACTTC
TRBD2	TRBV29-1	many	TRBJ2-1	CSVGRGGGTNEQFF	TGCAGCGTTGGGCGAGGCGGGGGTACCAATGAGCAGTTCTTC
.	TRBV20-1	.	TRBJ2-4	CSALRGTLAKNIQYF	TGCAGTGCTTTGAGGGGAACCTTAGCCAAAAACATTCAGTACTTC
TRBD2	TRBV20-1	.	TRBJ2-1	CSARDPSGGAPNEQFF	TGCAGTGCTAGAGATCCCAGCGGGGGGGCCCCCAATGAGCAGTTCTTC
.	TRBV4-1	.	TRBJ2-3	CASSQAPADTQYF	TGCGCCAGCAGCCAGGCTCCCGCAGATACGCAGTATTTT